These 10 T cell receptor beta chains originate from one sample sequenced in a study of blood T cell repertoires in COVID-19. The protocol was immunoSEQ multiplex PCR, while the TCRdb copy is restricted to in-frame clones and leaves out a portion. This sample has fewer than 400,000 clones; roughly nine tenths occur once, and the top ten carry roughly 3.9%. The sequenced material came from PBMCs or T cells enriched from blood (not recorded which). These TCRs come from a woman aged 30 to 39 who had been exposed to COVID-19.

A few counts support this clone. The rearrangement links TRBV19 to TRBJ2-5; TRBD2 matches 7 bases. The CDR3 loop spans 14 amino acids. CDR1 and CDR2 (germline): LNHDA, SQIVND (reference sequence). V shed 9 bases, J shed 2 bases, and the junction held 9 bases outside the gene matches. The chain's CDR3 is CASRRDYGQETQYF. The CDR3 bases are TGTGCCAGCAGGAGGGACTACGGACAAGAGACCCAGTACTTC.

The chain joins TRBV3-1 (or the pseudogene TRBV3-2) to TRBJ2-5; 7 positions match TRBD1. With 4 bases clipped from V and 2 bases from J, the junction kept 7 bases outside the gene matches. Germline CDR1 and CDR2: LGHDT and YNNKEL (reference sequence). This CDR3 is 15 amino acids long. CDR3 sequence reads: CASSLWTGYQETQYF. In DNA, the CDR3 is TGTGCCAGCAGCCTCTGGACAGGTTATCAAGAGACCCAGTACTTC.

The V gene is TRBV4-3, the J gene TRBJ1-2; perhaps TRBD1 as D (6 bases). Germline assignment: CDR1 LGHNA and CDR2 YSLEER. The CDR3 is 14 amino acids. Deletions cut 0 bases from V and 5 bases from J, with 10 bases between. CDR3 in amino acids: CASSQDVQGYGYTF. The CDR3 bases are TGCGCCAGCAGCCAAGACGTCCAGGGGTATGGCTACACCTTC.

J is TRBJ2-7 and V is TRBV6-4, with 11 positions matching TRBD1. The CDR3 is 13 amino acids. Germline CDR1 and CDR2: MRHNA and SNTAGT. J was trimmed by 4 bases and V by 10 bases; bases with no gene match: 6. CDR3 protein: CATQDRGLYEQYF. The CDR3 nucleotides are TGTGCCACCCAGGACAGGGGGCTTTACGAGCAGTACTTC.

The chain couples TRBV18 to TRBJ1-1; possibly TRBD1 for D (5 bases). Germline loops: CDR1 KGHSH, CDR2 LQKENI. The CDR3 covers 13 residues. V lost 0 bases and J lost 9, with 11 bases in between. The CDR3 sequence: CASSPPGGMKAFF. The DNA of the CDR3 is TGTGCCAGCTCACCACCCGGGGGAATGAAAGCTTTCTTT.

V usage is TRBV30 and J usage is TRBJ2-7; D unresolved. With 5 bases removed from V and 3 bases from J, the gap between germline ends came to 11 bases. The V gene's germline CDR1 is GTSNPN and CDR2 SVGIG (reference sequence). There are 12 residues in the CDR3. The CDR3 nucleotides read TGTGCCTGGGGTGCAGGATTCTACGAGCAGTACTTC. This encodes CAWGAGFYEQYF.

The DNA of the CDR3 is TGTGCCAGCAGCTTGGGAAGCGGGGGGAAAAACAATGAGCAGTTCTTC. It yields the protein CASSLGSGGKNNEQFF. The chain uses TRBV5-4 and TRBJ2-1; 9 positions agree with TRBD2. CDR3 length equals 16 residues. Germline CDR1 reads SGHNT; CDR2 reads YYREEE (reference sequence). J gave up 5 bases and V 0 bases, and 6 bases lay outside the gene matches.

The chain couples TRBV19 to TRBJ2-7; 8 nucleotides match TRBD2. V lost 4 bases, J lost 3 bases, and 8 bases stayed unmatched. The germline gives CDR1 LNHDA, CDR2 SQIVND (reference sequence). CDR3 size: 15 residues. The CDR3 loop reads CASSTRSGGSYEQYF. The CDR3 bases are TGTGCCAGTAGTACTCGAAGCGGGGGAAGCTACGAGCAGTACTTC.

The chain links TRBV28 to TRBJ2-3; 7 nucleotides match TRBD1. Germline trimming cut 4 bases from V and 4 bases from J; bases unmatched to any gene: 8. CDR1 and CDR2 from the germline V gene are MDHEN and SYDVKM. The CDR3 consists of 15 residues. CDR3 sequence: CASSSRQGYSDTQYF. In DNA, the CDR3 is TGTGCCAGCAGTTCACGACAGGGTTACTCAGATACGCAGTATTTT.

The rearrangement joins TRBV10-3 to TRBJ1-1; no firm D call. In germline, CDR1 is ENHRY, CDR2 SYGVKD. The CDR3 totals 14 residues. The V and J ends lost 2 bases and 0 bases respectively, with 7 bases between them. CDR3 residues: CAISEAGLNTEAFF. CDR3 nucleotide sequence: TGTGCCATCAGTGAGGCGGGGTTGAACACTGAAGCTTTCTTT.